These T cell receptor beta chains were read from a single sample in a study of T-cell memory formation after mild COVID-19. TCRdb reprocessed the 5' RACE reads with MiXCR, giving one entry per CDR3 protein. The data contain more than 55,000 distinct CDR3 sequences, over 7.5% of them seen just once; the ten biggest clones take up roughly 1.2%. Material: PBMCs or a T cell subset sorted from them (not recorded which). The receptors were gathered from a man between 18 and 29 years old who had mild COVID-19 (a few samples of this study predate the infection). Cell type and time point are not known. CDR3s include the opening cysteine and the closing phenylalanine or tryptophan. A D gene is named only where the DNA matches it firmly. Size is stated for part of the rows, as once, few or many counts, or as a class when the clone is expanded.

V	J	D	size	CDR3	DNA
TRBV11-2	TRBJ2-5	NA	few	CASSLDRRRATQYF	TGTGCCAGCAGCTTAGATCGCCGAAGAGCGACCCAGTACTTC
TRBV12-3/TRBV12-4	TRBJ2-3	TRBD2	few	CASRPRWAGDTDTQYF	TGTGCCAGCAGACCCCGTTGGGCGGGAGACACAGATACGCAGTATTTT
TRBV20-1	TRBJ2-7	NA	NA	CSARAPTGYEQYF	TGCAGTGCTAGAGCCCCGACAGGTTACGAGCAGTACTTC
TRBV7-7	TRBJ2-5	NA	few	CASSQGHSQETQYF	TGTGCCAGCAGCCAAGGGCACTCTCAAGAGACCCAGTACTTC
TRBV7-2	TRBJ1-4	TRBD1	NA	CASSLVRQGDEKLFF	TGTGCCAGCAGCTTAGTGCGGCAGGGGGATGAAAAACTGTTTTTT
TRBV7-9	TRBJ1-1	NA	NA	CASSRRDINEAFF	TGTGCCAGCAGCCGCCGTGACATAAATGAAGCTTTCTTT
TRBV24-1	TRBJ1-5	NA	many	CATSEDGNQPQHF	TGTGCCACCAGTGAAGATGGGAATCAGCCCCAGCATTTT
TRBV10-2	TRBJ2-5	NA	few	CASSEGTYSTISTQYF	TGCGCCAGCAGTGAGGGGACGTACTCGACAATTTCGACCCAGTACTTC
TRBV15	TRBJ2-5	NA	few	CATSRDKGNRETQYF	TGTGCCACCAGCAGAGATAAGGGAAACCGAGAGACCCAGTACTTC
TRBV7-2	TRBJ2-5	TRBD2	NA	CASSLMPGLAGAGQETQYF	TGTGCCAGCAGCTTAATGCCGGGACTAGCGGGGGCTGGGCAAGAGACCCAGTACTTC
TRBV6-6	TRBJ1-5	NA	few	CASIHDDSNQPQHF	TGTGCCAGCATCCATGATGATAGCAATCAGCCCCAGCATTTT
TRBV24-1	TRBJ2-2	NA	NA	CATSDKNRATGELFF	TGTGCCACCAGTGATAAGAACAGGGCCACCGGGGAGCTGTTTTTT
TRBV20-1	TRBJ2-4	TRBD2	NA	CSELAGAKNIQYF	TGCAGCGAACTAGCGGGGGCCAAAAACATTCAGTACTTC